Here is one T cell receptor beta chain with its context. What it recognizes is unknown. The entry originates in a study of post-analysis software for immune sequencing data. Looking at the study overall: Relapsing-remitting, secondary progressive and progressive-relapsing courses of multiple sclerosis were included. Study observations and caveats: Comparison of patients with controls showed a handful of TRBV segments more frequent in patients, TRBV5-6, TRBV5-1 and TRBV20-1 among them. Under F measure analysis, samples from one preparation batch co-clustered strongly. Multiple sclerosis patients showed significantly lower normalized Chao1 diversity than controls did.

TCR beta cDNA libraries included unique molecular identifiers. T cells numbering roughly 1 to 10 million yielded 450,000 to 600,000 cDNA molecules. From the PCR reads, TCRdb called clonotypes with MiXCR, one entry per CDR3 protein. Of fewer than 850,000 distinct CDR3 sequences listed, around 27% are singletons. Trimming shortened V by 6 bases and J by 5 bases, and 17 bases separated the two germline ends. The CDR3 extends over 14 amino acids. In germline, CDR1 is DFQATT, CDR2 SNEGSKA (reference sequence). The specimen was blood. The chain carries TRBV20-1 and TRBJ2-4; the D gene could be TRBD1 or TRBD2 (5 bases each). This clonotype was obtained from a girl between 10 and 17 years old with multiple sclerosis. As DNA, the CDR3 is TGCAGTGCCCCAAGGGGAGAGTACCAAAACATTCAGTACTTC. Translated: CSAPRGEYQNIQYF.